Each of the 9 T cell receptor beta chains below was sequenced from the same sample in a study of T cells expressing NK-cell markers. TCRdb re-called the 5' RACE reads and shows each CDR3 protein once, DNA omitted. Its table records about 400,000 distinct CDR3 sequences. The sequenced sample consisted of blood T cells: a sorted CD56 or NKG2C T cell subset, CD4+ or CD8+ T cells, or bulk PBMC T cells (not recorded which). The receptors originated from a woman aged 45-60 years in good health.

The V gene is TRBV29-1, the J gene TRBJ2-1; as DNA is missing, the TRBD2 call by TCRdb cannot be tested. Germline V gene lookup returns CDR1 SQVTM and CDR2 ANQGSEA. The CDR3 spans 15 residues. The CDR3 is CSVSHTGGPLYEQFF.

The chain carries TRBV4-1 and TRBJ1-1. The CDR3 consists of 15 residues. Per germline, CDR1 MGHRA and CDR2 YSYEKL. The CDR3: CASSPFRGEDTEAFF.

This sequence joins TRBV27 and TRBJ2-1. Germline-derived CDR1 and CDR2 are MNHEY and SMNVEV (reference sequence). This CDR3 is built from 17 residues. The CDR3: CASAQDRGPDGLNEQFF.

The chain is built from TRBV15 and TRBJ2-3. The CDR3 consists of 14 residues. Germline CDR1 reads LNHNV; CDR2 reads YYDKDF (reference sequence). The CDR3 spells CATSSLLGTDTQYF.

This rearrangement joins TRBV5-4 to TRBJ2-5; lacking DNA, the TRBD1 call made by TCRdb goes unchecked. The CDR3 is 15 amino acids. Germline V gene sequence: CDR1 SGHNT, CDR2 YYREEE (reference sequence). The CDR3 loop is CASSLGDREQETQYF.

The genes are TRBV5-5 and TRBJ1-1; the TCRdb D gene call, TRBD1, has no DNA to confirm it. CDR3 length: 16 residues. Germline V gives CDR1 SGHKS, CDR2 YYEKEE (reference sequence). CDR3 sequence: CASSPGQGARVVEAFF.

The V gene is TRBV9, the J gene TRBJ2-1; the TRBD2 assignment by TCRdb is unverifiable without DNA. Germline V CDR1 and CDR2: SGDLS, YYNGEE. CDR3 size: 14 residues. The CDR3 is CASSPGTTYNEQFF.

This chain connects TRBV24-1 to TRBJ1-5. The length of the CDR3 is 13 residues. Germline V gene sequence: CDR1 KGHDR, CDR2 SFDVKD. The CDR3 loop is CATSQHPNQPQHF.

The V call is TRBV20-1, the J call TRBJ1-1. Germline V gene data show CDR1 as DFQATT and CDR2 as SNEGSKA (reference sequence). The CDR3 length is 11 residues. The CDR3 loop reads CSATRSTEAFF.